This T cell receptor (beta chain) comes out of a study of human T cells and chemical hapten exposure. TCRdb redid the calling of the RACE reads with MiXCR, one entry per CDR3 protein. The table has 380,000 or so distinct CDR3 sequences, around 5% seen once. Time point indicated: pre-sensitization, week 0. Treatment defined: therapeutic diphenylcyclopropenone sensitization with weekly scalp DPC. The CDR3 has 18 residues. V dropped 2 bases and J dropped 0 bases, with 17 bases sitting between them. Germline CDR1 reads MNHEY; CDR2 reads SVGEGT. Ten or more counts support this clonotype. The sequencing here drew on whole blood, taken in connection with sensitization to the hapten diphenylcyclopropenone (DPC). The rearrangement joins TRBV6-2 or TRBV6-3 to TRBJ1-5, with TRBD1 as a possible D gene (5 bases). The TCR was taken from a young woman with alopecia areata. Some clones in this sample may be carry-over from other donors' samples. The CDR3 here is CASSYVTGRVYSNQPQHF. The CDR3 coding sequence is TGTGCCAGCAGTTACGTAACCGGCAGGGTCTATAGCAATCAGCCCCAGCATTTT.